This T cell receptor (beta chain) emerged from a study of T cells in Graves' hyperthyroidism and ophthalmopathy. The V end was cut by 0 bases, the J end by 3 bases, with 15 bases between. Germline assignment: CDR1 LGHDT and CDR2 YNNKEL (reference sequence). This CDR3 contains 16 residues. The source material, RNA transcripts, was used to amplify TCR beta CDR3 regions. A first-round RT-PCR of the TCR CDR3 used the HTBI primer set. TCRdb used MiXCR to reprocess the multiplex PCR reads, holding one entry per CDR3 protein. The table lists under 300,000 distinct CDR3 sequences, approximately 13% of them singletons. This clonotype was counted a few times.

The receptor comes from a middle-aged woman with Graves' hyperthyroidism. Sequenced material: blood. This chain links TRBV3-1 with TRBJ2-7, with D hard to call. The CDR3 DNA follows: TGTGCCAGCAGCCAAGATCGTCATCAGGTTATCTACGAGCAGTACTTC. This encodes CASSQDRHQVIYEQYF.